Reported below is one T cell receptor beta chain. Its antigen is undetermined. This sample was included in a study of beta chain features in type 1 diabetes. V dropped 10 bases and J dropped 3; count of bases not matched to a gene: 10. The CDR3 is made up of 14 amino acids. Germline V gene data show CDR1 as ENHRY and CDR2 as SYGVKD. The study reverse transcribed the entire isolated RNA, so it sequenced expressed TCRB transcripts. TCRdb keeps only in-frame clones here, not all; method: immunoSEQ multiplex PCR. The table has 250,000 to 350,000 clones, around 15% seen once. Study conclusions and caveats: The naive, central memory and Treg TCRB repertoires showed an apparent similarity that was greater among patients than among healthy donors.

This receptor was taken from a man younger than 40 in good health. Sequenced: central memory CD4+ T cells from blood. This rearrangement joins TRBV10-3 to TRBJ2-7, with 9 bases aligning to TRBD1. The CDR3 DNA reads TGTGCCAGCAGCCACAGACAGGGGGGCTACGAGCAGTACGTC. Translating gives CASSHRQGGYEQYV.